These 14 T cell receptor beta chains originate from one sample sequenced in a study of technical replicates of blood from several donors. This table comes from immunoSEQ multiplex PCR, and its TCRdb copy is limited to in-frame clones, with some not included. The sample contains tens of thousands of clones, roughly 98% of which appear only once. The source material was T cells isolated from PBMCs. These receptor sequences come from a human donor in good health.

This sequence joins TRBV30 and TRBJ1-2; 7 bases match TRBD1. Losses at the gene ends were 6 bases for V and 8 bases for J; bases not matched to a gene: 9. Germline V gene sequence: CDR1 GTSNPN, CDR2 SVGIG (reference sequence). This CDR3 has 12 amino acids. CDR3 nucleotide sequence: TGTGCCTGCGAAGATACGACAGGGGGCTACACCTTC. The encoded protein is CACEDTTGGYTF. Combining the CDR3 with reference TRBV30 and TRBJ1-2 gives the whole variable domain SQTIHQWPATLVQPVGSPLSLECTVEGTSNPNLYWYRQAAGRGLQLLFYSVGIGQISSEVPQNLSASRPQDRQFILSSKKLLLSDSGFYLCACEDTTGGYTFGSGTRLTVV.

The chain links TRBV4-2 to TRBJ2-1; 11 positions agree with TRBD2. Germline V gene lookup returns CDR1 LGHNA and CDR2 YNFKEQ. The CDR3 runs to 16 residues. Unmatched junction bases numbered 5, after V lost 1 base and J lost 6 bases. The CDR3 nucleotides read TGTGCCAGCAGCCAAGCGTCCGGGACTAGCGGCAATGAGCAGTTCTTC. The encoded protein is CASSQASGTSGNEQFF.

The chain joins TRBV30 to TRBJ1-5; weak D call: TRBD1 (5 bases). Trimming took 3 bases from V and 4 from J, leaving 10 bases between them. Germline CDR1 GTSNPN, CDR2 SVGIG (reference sequence). CDR3 length: 13 residues. The DNA for the CDR3 is TGTGCCTGGAGCTTGACAGCTAATCAGCCCCAGCATTTT. The encoded protein is CAWSLTANQPQHF.

The gene calls are TRBV7-9 and TRBJ2-3; 9 nucleotides agree with TRBD2. The germline gives CDR1 SEHNR, CDR2 FQNEAQ (reference sequence). The V and J ends lost 3 bases and 4 bases, in that order; junction bases with no gene match: 2. This CDR3 comprises 14 residues. CDR3 DNA sequence: TGTGCCAGCAGCTTTGGACTAGCGTCAGATACGCAGTATTTT. Protein product: CASSFGLASDTQYF.

The chain recombines TRBV11-1 with TRBJ2-7; 12 nucleotides align to TRBD1. The CDR3 sequence is 16 residues long. Germline CDR1 SGHAT, CDR2 FQDESV (reference sequence). J gave up 7 bases and V 3 bases, and 10 bases lay outside the gene matches. As DNA, the CDR3 is TGTGCCAGCAGCTTGGAGCCGGGACAGGGGGCGGAGGAGCAGTACTTC. As protein: CASSLEPGQGAEEQYF.

The rearrangement uses TRBV25-1 and TRBJ1-2; the D is unclear. Germline assignment: CDR1 MGHDK and CDR2 SYGVNS. V was trimmed by 1 base and J by 0 bases, leaving 15 bases between them. The CDR3 totals 17 residues. The CDR3 here is CASSECRPLPPNYGYTF. CDR3 coding DNA: TGTGCCAGCAGTGAATGTCGCCCACTCCCCCCTAACTATGGCTACACCTTC.

CDR3 sequence reads: CASSLEVEMYF. CDR3 nucleotide sequence: TGTGCCAGCAGCTTAGAGGTTGAGATGTATTTT. This sequence joins TRBV11-3 and TRBJ2-3, with D hard to call. The CDR3 sequence is 11 residues long. CDR1 is SGHNT and CDR2 is YENEEA in the germline V gene. V lost 0 bases to trimming and J lost 14 bases, with 9 bases between them. Full variable domain (missing parts from reference TRBV11-3 and TRBJ2-3): EAGVVQSPRYKIIEKKQPVAFWCNPISGHNTLYWYLQNLGQGPELLIRYENEEAVDDSQLPKDRFSAERLKGVDSTLKIQPAELGDSAVYLCASSLEVEMYFGPGTRLTVL.

The V call is TRBV2, the J call TRBJ2-3; possible D gene TRBD1, 6 bases. The V gene's germline CDR1 is SNHLY and CDR2 FYNNEI. The CDR3 contains 15 residues. Trimming removed 6 bases at V and 0 bases at J, with 13 bases between. The CDR3 region is CASSGQRGSTDTQYF. CDR3 coding DNA: TGTGCCAGCAGCGGACAGAGAGGGAGCACAGATACGCAGTATTTT.

The V and J genes are TRBV19 and TRBJ2-3, with a possible D match to TRBD2 (7 bases). The germline CDR1 and CDR2 sequences are LNHDA and SQIVND (reference sequence). This CDR3 is 17 amino acids long. Trimming took off 4 bases at V and 0 bases at J, with 17 bases between the two ends. CDR3 sequence: CASSSGGPQTSTDTQYF. The CDR3 DNA is TGTGCCAGTAGTAGCGGGGGCCCCCAAACCAGCACAGATACGCAGTATTTT. Full variable domain (missing parts from reference TRBV19 and TRBJ2-3): DGGITQSPKYLFRKEGQNVTLSCEQNLNHDAMYWYRQDPGQGLRLIYYSQIVNDFQKGDIAEGYSVSREKKESFPLTVTSAQKNPTAFYLCASSSGGPQTSTDTQYFGPGTRLTVL.

The J gene is TRBJ2-1, the V gene TRBV10-1, with TRBD2 matching 10 bases. CDR1 WNHNN and CDR2 SYGVQD come from the germline V gene (reference sequence). The CDR3 extends over 18 amino acids. V trimming: 0 bases; J trimming: 8 bases; junction bases outside the gene matches: 13. The CDR3 reads CASSESIKGLAKRDEQFF. The CDR3 coding sequence is TGCGCCAGCAGTGAGTCGATTAAGGGACTAGCGAAGAGGGATGAGCAGTTCTTC.

This clone showed up just once. The CDR3 nucleotides read TGCGCCAGCAGCCACGGGACAGCCCAAGAGACCCAGTACTTC. Its protein is CASSHGTAQETQYF. The chain carries TRBV5-1 and TRBJ2-5; 7 bases map to TRBD1. The junction had 4 bases not matched to a gene; V was cut back by 4 bases and J by 1 base. Germline V gene sequence: CDR1 SGHRS, CDR2 YFSETQ. The CDR3 totals 14 residues.

This chain links TRBV5-1 with TRBJ2-5, with TRBD1 as a possible D gene (6 bases). The V gene lost 4 bases and the J gene lost 4 bases, with 14 bases spanning the gap. Germline V lookup: CDR1 SGHRS, CDR2 YFSETQ. The CDR3 is 14 amino acids. This CDR3 is CASSQRGFGETQYF. DNA for the CDR3: TGCGCCAGCAGCCAGAGGGGGTTTGGAGAGACCCAGTACTTC.

This CDR3 is CASSGRGGGSTTDTQYF. CDR3 coding DNA: TGTGCCAGCAGCGGGAGAGGCGGGGGATCTACCACAGATACGCAGTATTTT. The V and J genes are TRBV9 and TRBJ2-3; 7 bases map to TRBD2. Germline loops: CDR1 SGDLS, CDR2 YYNGEE. Losses at the gene ends were 3 bases for V and 2 bases for J; bases not matched to a gene: 12. This CDR3 contains 17 residues.

The rearrangement links TRBV25-1 to TRBJ1-2; 12 bases match TRBD1. The CDR3 runs to 14 residues. V was pared by 5 bases and J by 11 bases, with 9 bases of the junction left unmatched. Germline-derived CDR1 and CDR2 are MGHDK and SYGVNS. The CDR3 spells CASSYPGTGGAYTF. The CDR3 region has the DNA TGTGCCAGCAGTTATCCCGGGACAGGGGGCGCTTACACCTTC.